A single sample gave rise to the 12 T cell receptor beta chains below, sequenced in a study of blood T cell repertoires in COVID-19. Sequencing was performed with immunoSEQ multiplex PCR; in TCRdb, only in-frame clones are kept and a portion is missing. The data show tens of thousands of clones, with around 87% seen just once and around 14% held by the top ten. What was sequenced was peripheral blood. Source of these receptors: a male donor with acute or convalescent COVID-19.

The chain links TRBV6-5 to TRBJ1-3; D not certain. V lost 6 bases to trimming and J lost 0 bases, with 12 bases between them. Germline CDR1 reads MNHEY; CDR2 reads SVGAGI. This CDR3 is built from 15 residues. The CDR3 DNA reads TGTGCCAGCAGCCTTAGTTTCCTCTCTGGAAACACCATATATTTT. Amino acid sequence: CASSLSFLSGNTIYF.

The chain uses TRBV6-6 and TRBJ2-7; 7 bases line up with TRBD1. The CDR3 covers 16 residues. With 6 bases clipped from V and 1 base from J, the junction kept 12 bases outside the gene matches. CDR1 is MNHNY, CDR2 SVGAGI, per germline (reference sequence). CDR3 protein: CASSHPGQAESYEQYF. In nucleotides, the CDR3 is TGTGCCAGCAGCCACCCCGGACAGGCGGAATCCTACGAGCAGTACTTC.

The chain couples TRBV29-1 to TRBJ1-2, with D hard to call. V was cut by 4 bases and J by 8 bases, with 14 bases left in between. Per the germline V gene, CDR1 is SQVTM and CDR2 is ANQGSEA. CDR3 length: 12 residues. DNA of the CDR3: TGCAGCGTTGGGAGGGAGGCGGGCGGCTACACCTTC. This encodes CSVGREAGGYTF.

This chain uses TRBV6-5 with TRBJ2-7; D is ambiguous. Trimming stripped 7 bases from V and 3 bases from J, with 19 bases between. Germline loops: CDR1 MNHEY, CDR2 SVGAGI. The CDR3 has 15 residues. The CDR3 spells CASNPRRRSGYEQYF. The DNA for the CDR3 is TGTGCCAGCAACCCCCGAAGGCGATCAGGCTACGAGCAGTACTTC.

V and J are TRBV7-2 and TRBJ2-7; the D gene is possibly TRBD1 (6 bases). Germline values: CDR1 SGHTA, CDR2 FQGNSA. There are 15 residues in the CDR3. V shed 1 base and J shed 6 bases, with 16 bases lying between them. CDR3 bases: TGTGCCAGCAGCTTAGTAAGGCAGGGGAGACTCGAGCAGTACTTC. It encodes CASSLVRQGRLEQYF.

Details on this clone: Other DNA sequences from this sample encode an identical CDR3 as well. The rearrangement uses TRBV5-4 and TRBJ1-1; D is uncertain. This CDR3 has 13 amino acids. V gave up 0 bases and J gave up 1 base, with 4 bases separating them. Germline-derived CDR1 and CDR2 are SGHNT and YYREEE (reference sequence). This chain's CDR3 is CASSLGGNTEAFF. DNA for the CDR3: TGTGCCAGCAGCTTGGGCGGGAACACTGAAGCTTTCTTT.

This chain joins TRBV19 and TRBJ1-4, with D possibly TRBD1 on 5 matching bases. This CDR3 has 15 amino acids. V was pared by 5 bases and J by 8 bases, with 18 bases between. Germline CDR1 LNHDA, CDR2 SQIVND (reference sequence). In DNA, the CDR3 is TGTGCCAGTAGTTCGACGGGGGTTACGGTCGAAAAACTGTTTTTT. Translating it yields CASSSTGVTVEKLFF.

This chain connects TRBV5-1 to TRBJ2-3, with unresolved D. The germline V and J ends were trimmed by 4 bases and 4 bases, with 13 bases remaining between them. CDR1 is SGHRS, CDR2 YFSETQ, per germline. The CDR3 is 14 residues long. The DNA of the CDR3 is TGCGCCAGCAGCCGCACTATCTCCCCAGATACGCAGTATTTT. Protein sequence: CASSRTISPDTQYF.

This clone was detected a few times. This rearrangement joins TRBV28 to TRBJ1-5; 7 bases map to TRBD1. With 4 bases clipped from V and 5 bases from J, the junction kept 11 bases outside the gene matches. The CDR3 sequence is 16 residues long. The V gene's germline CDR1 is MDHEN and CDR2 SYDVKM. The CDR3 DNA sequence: TGTGCCAGCAGTTCTCTCCTCAGGGGGGCCCATCAGCCCCAGCATTTT. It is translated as CASSSLLRGAHQPQHF.

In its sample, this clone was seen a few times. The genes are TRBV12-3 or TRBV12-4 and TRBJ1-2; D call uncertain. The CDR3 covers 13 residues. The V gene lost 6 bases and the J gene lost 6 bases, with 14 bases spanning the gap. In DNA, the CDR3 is TGTGCCAGCAGGACCCAAGAGGAGGATGGCTACACCTTC. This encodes CASRTQEEDGYTF.

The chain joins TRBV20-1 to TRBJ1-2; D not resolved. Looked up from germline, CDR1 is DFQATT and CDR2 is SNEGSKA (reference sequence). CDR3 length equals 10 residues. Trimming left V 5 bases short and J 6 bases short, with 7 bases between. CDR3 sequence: CSAEEDGYTF. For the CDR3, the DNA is TGCAGTGCTGAGGAAGATGGCTACACCTTC.

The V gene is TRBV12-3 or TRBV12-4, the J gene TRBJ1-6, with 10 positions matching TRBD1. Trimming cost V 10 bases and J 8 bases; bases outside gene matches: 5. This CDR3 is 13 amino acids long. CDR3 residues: CATSDRGDSPLHF. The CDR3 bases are TGTGCCACCTCGGACAGGGGGGATTCACCCCTCCACTTT.